Given below is one T cell receptor (beta chain) in context. This sample's time point: after dendritic cell vaccination, including at tumor progression/relapse. None of the glioblastoma patients had an isocitrate dehydrogenase mutation. The CDR3 loop spans 14 amino acids. J gave up 2 bases and V 4 bases, and 1 base lay outside the gene matches. In germline, CDR1 is ENHRY, CDR2 SYGVKD. The data derive from a study of glioma-infiltrating T cells after dendritic cell vaccination. Across the study: Glioblastoma patients came from Phase I and II dendritic cell vaccination trials. Dendritic cell vaccine was injected intradermally three times, biweekly.

Clones were sequenced by immunoSEQ multiplex PCR, and TCRdb holds only the in-frame ones, with some missing. The sample comprises more than 70,000 clones, 87% of which are singletons, and around 2.1% rests with the top ten. The rearrangement uses TRBV10-3 and TRBJ2-2; 7 bases agree with TRBD1. Sequencing was performed on blood, taken after dendritic cell vaccination. The receptor was derived from a human donor with glioblastoma. The CDR3 coding sequence is TGTGCCATCAGTGGGGACAGAAACACCGGGGAGCTGTTTTTT. Amino acids: CAISGDRNTGELFF.